The TCR beta chain under discussion was sequenced for a study of blood T cell repertoires in COVID-19. How the authors handled the data: Researchers report that nucleated cell counts were estimated from reference gene primer amplification. Libraries were prepared by immunoSEQ multiplex PCR; TCRdb keeps only in-frame clonotypes and omits some of them. The V and J calls and the clone size are those of that table, but D and trimming were determined from the DNA. The profile shows some 250,000 clones, 81% of them singletons. The CDR3 covers 19 residues. CDR1 is MNHEY and CDR2 is SMNVEV in the germline V gene (reference sequence). With 8 bases removed from V and 0 bases from J, the gap between germline ends came to 28 bases.

The clonotype comes from an older woman with active or convalescent COVID-19. The chain uses TRBV27 and TRBJ1-2, with D possibly TRBD1 on 5 matching bases. What was sequenced was peripheral blood. The CDR3 reads CASGTAKAGLPTTNYGYTF. For the CDR3, the DNA is TGTGCCAGCGGGACCGCGAAAGCGGGCCTCCCCACTACTAACTATGGCTACACCTTC.